This T cell receptor beta chain was sequenced during a study of shared clonotypes between healthy human individuals. Overall study context: Researchers assigned three CD4 naive, three CD4 memory, two CD8 naive and one CD8 memory plate to each donor.

In germline, CDR1 is LNHDA, CDR2 SQIVND (reference sequence). The J segment lost 3 bases and the V segment lost 7 bases, leaving 6 bases of the junction unmatched. This CDR3 comprises 14 residues. Only Caucasian adults living in Nashville, Tennessee made up the donor group. Generated by immunoSEQ multiplex PCR, the TCRdb table keeps only in-frame clones and is missing some. The sample yields 2 million to 3 million clones, over 85% seen once. This TCR derives from a man aged 18-30 years in good health. Some clones in this sample may be carry-over from other donors' samples. What was sequenced was naive CD4+ T cells from PBMCs. Noted subset: CD45RA+ positively selected. This chain connects TRBV19 to TRBJ2-3; TRBD1 aligns across 8 bases. CDR3 in amino acids: CASTRTGRTDTQYF. The CDR3 DNA sequence: TGTGCCAGTACACGGACAGGGAGGACAGATACGCAGTATTTT. The full variable domain, in which reference TRBV19 and TRBJ2-3 provide the parts outside the CDR3, is DGGITQSPKYLFRKEGQNVTLSCEQNLNHDAMYWYRQDPGQGLRLIYYSQIVNDFQKGDIAEGYSVSREKKESFPLTVTSAQKNPTAFYLCASTRTGRTDTQYFGPGTRLTVL.